This record covers a single T cell receptor beta chain. The record originates from a study of identical twins. A template switching step contributed a universal primer site, while unique molecular identifiers were present in the cDNA. A single record per CDR3 protein comes from TCRdb applying MiXCR to the 5' RACE reads. The table has 1.5 million to 2 million distinct CDR3 sequences, roughly 35% seen once. This CDR3 is built from 15 residues. V lost 2 bases, J lost 6 bases, and 14 bases lay in between. Germline CDR1 and CDR2: MDHEN and SYDVKM. The TCR was taken from a newborn girl in good health. V is TRBV28 and J is TRBJ2-1; D is possibly TRBD1 (6 bases). The specimen sequenced was cord blood. CDR3 protein: CASSLHGTRGNEQFF. CDR3 coding DNA: TGTGCCAGCAGTTTACATGGGACACGGGGCAATGAGCAGTTCTTC.